This record concerns one T cell receptor beta chain sequence. Its antigen is as yet unknown. This sample is part of a study of shared clonotypes between healthy human individuals. Study-level points and caveats: Sampling covered blood only; tissue repertoires likely differ. Deeper or shallower sequencing was expected to change how clonotypes are shared among donors. Non-shared clonotypes displayed generation probabilities falling below those of clonotypes present in all four donors.

The method was immunoSEQ multiplex PCR; TCRdb's version includes in-frame clones alone and lacks a portion of them. The repertoire has about 600,000 clones, 97% of them found once; the top ten carry roughly 0.055%. The sample was naive CD4+ T cells sorted from blood. Documented subset: CD45RA+ positively selected. The TCR comes from a woman in her twenties or thirties in good health.

CDR3 sequence: CASSLPPSGANVLTF. The CDR3 nucleotides read TGTGCCAGCAGCTTGCCCCCCTCTGGGGCCAACGTCCTGACTTTC. This chain uses TRBV5-4 with TRBJ2-6; D is uncertain. CDR3 length: 15 residues. Germline V CDR1 and CDR2: SGHNT, YYREEE (reference sequence). Trimming stripped 1 base from V and 0 bases from J, with 5 bases between.